This section outlines one TCR beta chain sequence together with its context. The data derive from a study of technical replicates of blood from several donors. Method: immunoSEQ multiplex PCR; TCRdb's copy keeps in-frame clones and lacks some. Among tens of thousands of clones listed, around 94% were seen once. This CDR3 has 13 amino acids. V gave up 2 bases and J gave up 4 bases, with 8 bases separating them. CDR1 MNHNS and CDR2 SASEGT come from the germline V gene. This clonotype was sampled from a human donor in good health. Sequenced sample: T cells isolated from PBMCs. This chain uses TRBV6-1 with TRBJ1-1; no firm D call. CDR3 protein: CASSEKGVTEAFF. CDR3 nucleotides: TGTGCCAGCAGTGAAAAGGGAGTCACTGAAGCTTTCTTT.